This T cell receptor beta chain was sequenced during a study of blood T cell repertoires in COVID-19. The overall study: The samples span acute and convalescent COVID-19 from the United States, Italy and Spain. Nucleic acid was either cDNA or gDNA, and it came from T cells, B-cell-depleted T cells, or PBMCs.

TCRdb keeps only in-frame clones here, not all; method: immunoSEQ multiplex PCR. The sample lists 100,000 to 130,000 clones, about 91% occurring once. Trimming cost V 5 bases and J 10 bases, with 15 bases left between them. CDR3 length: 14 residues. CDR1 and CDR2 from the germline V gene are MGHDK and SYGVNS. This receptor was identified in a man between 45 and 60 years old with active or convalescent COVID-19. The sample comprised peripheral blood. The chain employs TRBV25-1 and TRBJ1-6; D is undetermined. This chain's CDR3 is CASSQTKSRSPLHF. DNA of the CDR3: TGTGCCAGCAGTCAGACTAAAAGCAGATCACCCCTCCACTTT.